These 8 T cell receptor beta chains originate from one sample sequenced in a study of neurological immune-mediated disorders. TCRdb independently ran MiXCR on the 5' RACE reads; one entry per CDR3 protein. This table has 55,000 to 65,000 distinct CDR3 sequences, around 3.8% appearing once. Sequencing input: PBMCs. The receptors shown here come from a woman aged 50 to 65 with multiple sclerosis.

This clonotype has ten or more counts. The chain is built from TRBV5-1 and TRBJ2-1; 8 bases align to TRBD2. After removal of 1 base from V and 2 bases from J, the junction contained 2 bases not matched to a gene. CDR3 length equals 15 residues. Germline V gene sequence: CDR1 SGHRS, CDR2 YFSETQ. The CDR3 is CASSLSGSTYNEQFF. In DNA, the CDR3 is TGCGCCAGCAGCTTGAGCGGGAGCACCTACAATGAGCAGTTCTTC.

This clonotype was seen at least ten times. The chain employs TRBV12-3 or TRBV12-4 and TRBJ2-6; D unresolved. Trimming took 6 bases from V and 3 from J, leaving 12 bases between them. This CDR3 has 15 amino acids. The chain's CDR3 is CASSQRSLGANVLTF. CDR3 bases: TGTGCCAGCAGCCAGAGGTCCCTTGGGGCCAACGTCCTGACTTTC.

Many counts were recorded for this clonotype. V usage is TRBV29-1 and J usage is TRBJ1-4, with unresolved D. Trimming cost V 7 bases and J 4 bases, with 16 bases left between them. The CDR3 has 14 residues. Germline assignment: CDR1 SQVTM and CDR2 ANQGSEA. This CDR3 is CSGRVGSRNEKLFF. The CDR3 DNA is TGCAGCGGGAGGGTCGGTTCCCGTAATGAAAAACTGTTTTTT.

This clonotype occurred many times. The chain joins TRBV10-3 to TRBJ2-1; D may correspond to TRBD1 or TRBD2 (6 bases each). CDR1 and CDR2 from the germline V gene are ENHRY and SYGVKD. The CDR3 is 13 residues long. Between the trimmed V and J ends, which lost 5 bases and 10 bases, there was a span of 15 bases. In nucleotides, the CDR3 is TGTGCCATCAGTAACAGCCTAGGGGGGGAGCAGTTCTTC. It codes for CAISNSLGGEQFF.

In its sample, this clonotype was seen many times. The chain couples TRBV20-1 to TRBJ2-3; D is possibly TRBD2 (5 bases). The CDR3 is made up of 17 amino acids. Trimming left V 6 bases short and J 0 bases short, with 22 bases between. CDR1 is DFQATT and CDR2 is SNEGSKA in the germline V gene (reference sequence). Written as DNA, the CDR3 is TGCAGTGCCGCTAAAGCGCCCGGGGTCTGGAGCACAGATACGCAGTATTTT. Its translation: CSAAKAPGVWSTDTQYF.

Ten or more counts support this clonotype. This may stem from a read error, because a much larger clone lies one nucleotide away. This chain uses TRBV29-1 with TRBJ2-6, with D tentatively TRBD1 (5 bases). This CDR3 has 14 residues. Germline V gene data show CDR1 as SQVTM and CDR2 as ANQGSEA. CDR3 DNA sequence: TGCAGCGTTAGGTATTTATCTGGGGCCAAAGTCCTGACTTTC. It yields the protein CSVRYLSGAKVLTF.

This clonotype occurred many times. The CDR3 region is CSVGLARNNEQFF. The CDR3 nucleotides read TGCAGCGTTGGATTAGCGCGGAACAATGAGCAGTTCTTC. The rearrangement links TRBV29-1 to TRBJ2-1, with a possible D match to TRBD2 (5 bases). Looked up from germline, CDR1 is SQVTM and CDR2 is ANQGSEA. Trimming took 4 bases from V and 5 from J, leaving 12 bases between them. CDR3 size: 13 residues.

This clonotype was seen repeatedly, ten times or more. The V gene is TRBV5-6, the J gene TRBJ2-1; the D gene is possibly TRBD1 (6 bases). The V end was cut by 1 base, the J end by 6 bases, with 14 bases between. In germline, CDR1 is SGHDT, CDR2 YYEEEE. The CDR3 extends over 15 amino acids. The chain's CDR3 is CASSLISGVVNEQFF. The CDR3 region has the DNA TGTGCCAGCAGCTTGATTTCAGGGGTGGTCAATGAGCAGTTCTTC.